These T cell receptor beta chains were read from a single sample in a study of blood T cell repertoires in COVID-19. Produced via immunoSEQ multiplex PCR; TCRdb's table is partial and in-frame only. Found here are over 90,000 clones, approximately 84% of them singletons; the top ten hold 5% to 7.5%. The material sequenced was peripheral blood. The receptors were sampled from a human donor in a cohort sampled during active COVID-19. CDR3s include the opening cysteine and the closing phenylalanine or tryptophan. Each record gives: J gene, D gene, V gene, clone size, CDR3 DNA, CDR3 protein. A D gene is named only where the DNA matches it firmly. Clone size is shown for a subset of rows, as once, few, many or a class of expanded clone.

J: TRBJ2-7; D: TRBD2; V: TRBV10-3; size: -; DNA: TGTGCCATCAGTGAGTCGGGGGCTAGCGGGAGGTACGAGCAGTACTTC; CDR3: CAISESGASGRYEQYF
J: TRBJ2-5; D: -; V: TRBV5-1; size: -; DNA: TGCGCCAGCAGCTTGTTTAGGGGGGAGACCCAGTACTTC; CDR3: CASSLFRGETQYF
J: TRBJ1-1; D: -; V: TRBV6-1; size: -; DNA: TGTGCCAGCAGTGAAGGTAGTTCGAACACTGAAGCTTTCTTT; CDR3: CASSEGSSNTEAFF
J: TRBJ2-2; D: TRBD1; V: TRBV19; size: -; DNA: TGTGCCAGTAGTGCCACAGGGGGCGGGACCGGGGAGCTGTTTTTT; CDR3: CASSATGGGTGELFF
J: TRBJ2-7; D: -; V: TRBV3-1/TRBV3-2; size: -; DNA: TGTGCCAGCAGCCAAGACCTACCACCCTACGAGCAGTACTTC; CDR3: CASSQDLPPYEQYF
J: TRBJ2-1; D: TRBD2; V: TRBV15; size: -; DNA: TGTGCCACCAGCAGAGATTGGGGACTAGCGTTCTCCTACAATGAGCAGTTCTTC; CDR3: CATSRDWGLAFSYNEQFF
J: TRBJ2-3; D: -; V: TRBV30; size: -; DNA: TGTGCCTGGAGCTCACTCGGACACTCAACAGTTAAACCAGATACGCAGTATTTT; CDR3: CAWSSLGHSTVKPDTQYF
J: TRBJ2-7; D: TRBD1; V: TRBV15; size: -; DNA: TGTGCCACCAGCGACCCCGGGACAGGGGACTACGAGCAGTACTTC; CDR3: CATSDPGTGDYEQYF
J: TRBJ2-2; D: TRBD2; V: TRBV3-1/TRBV3-2; size: -; DNA: TGTGCCAGCAGCCAAGGACTAGCGGGAGGAGGGTTGGTAGTGGAGCTGTTTTTT; CDR3: CASSQGLAGGGLVVELFF
J: TRBJ1-1; D: -; V: TRBV5-4; size: -; DNA: TGTGCCAGCAGCTTGTATGGGAGCATGAACACTGAAGCTTTCTTT; CDR3: CASSLYGSMNTEAFF
J: TRBJ2-1; D: TRBD2; V: TRBV11-2; size: -; DNA: TGTGCCAGCAGCTTAGATGGATTAGCGGGGTACAATGAGCAGTTCTTC; CDR3: CASSLDGLAGYNEQFF
J: TRBJ2-3; D: -; V: TRBV29-1; size: -; DNA: TGCAGCACCCGAACTAGCACAGATACGCAGTATTTT; CDR3: CSTRTSTDTQYF
J: TRBJ2-1; D: -; V: TRBV29-1; size: -; DNA: TGCAGCGTTGAAGGCCCCGGGACTTCCAACAATGAGCAGTTCTTC; CDR3: CSVEGPGTSNNEQFF
J: TRBJ2-1; D: TRBD2; V: TRBV28; size: -; DNA: TGTGCCAGCAGTCGCACTAGCGGGAGCTCCTACAATGAGCAGTTCTTC; CDR3: CASSRTSGSSYNEQFF
J: TRBJ2-3; D: TRBD1; V: TRBV6-2/TRBV6-3; size: -; DNA: TGTGCCAGCAGTTACTCGGGGGACAGGGGAGGAGATACGCAGTATTTT; CDR3: CASSYSGDRGGDTQYF
J: TRBJ1-6; D: TRBD1; V: TRBV7-9; size: -; DNA: TGTGCCAGCGTCCAGGGGGAACTCTATAATTCACCCCTCCACTTT; CDR3: CASVQGELYNSPLHF
J: TRBJ2-3; D: -; V: TRBV5-4; size: -; DNA: TGTGCCAGCAGCCATGGGACTGCCTTCAATACGCAGTATTTT; CDR3: CASSHGTAFNTQYF
J: TRBJ1-2; D: -; V: TRBV12-3/TRBV12-4; size: -; DNA: TGTGCCAGCGGGTCGGACAAGAACTATGGCTACACCTTC; CDR3: CASGSDKNYGYTF
J: TRBJ2-2; D: -; V: TRBV9; size: -; DNA: TGTGCCAGCAGCGTTCCTCCAACCAGCACCGGGGAGCTGTTTTTT; CDR3: CASSVPPTSTGELFF
J: TRBJ2-3; D: TRBD2; V: TRBV7-9; size: -; DNA: TGTGCCAGCAGCTCAAGGCTAGCGGCTACAGATACGCAGTATTTT; CDR3: CASSSRLAATDTQYF
J: TRBJ2-5; D: TRBD2; V: TRBV28; size: -; DNA: TGTGCCAGCAGTCCCGGATCAGCGGGGGGGCCTAGAGAGACCCAGTACTTC; CDR3: CASSPGSAGGPRETQYF
J: TRBJ2-3; D: -; V: TRBV28; size: -; DNA: TGTGCCAGCAGTTTACTAGCTCGTACGCAGTATTTT; CDR3: CASSLLARTQYF
J: TRBJ2-7; D: -; V: TRBV2; size: -; DNA: TGTGCCAGCAGGGGGGGTTTACAGGGGCTCTACGAGCAGTACTTC; CDR3: CASRGGLQGLYEQYF
J: TRBJ1-1; D: TRBD1; V: TRBV19; size: once; DNA: TGTGCCAGTAGCCCGGACAGGGACGTCCCTGAAGCTTTCTTT; CDR3: CASSPDRDVPEAFF
J: TRBJ2-7; D: TRBD2; V: TRBV29-1; size: -; DNA: TGCAGCGTCCGGACTAGCGGGAGCTACGAGCAGTACTTC; CDR3: CSVRTSGSYEQYF
J: TRBJ2-1; D: -; V: TRBV2; size: -; DNA: TGTGCCAGCAGTGAAGGCAGGAACAATGAGCAGTTCTTC; CDR3: CASSEGRNNEQFF
J: TRBJ1-5; D: -; V: TRBV28; size: -; DNA: TGTGCCAGCAGACAGGGTTACCAGCCCCAGCATTTT; CDR3: CASRQGYQPQHF
J: TRBJ2-7; D: TRBD1; V: TRBV9; size: once; DNA: TGTGCCAGCAGCATTGGACAGGGAAGCTCCTACGAGCAGTACTTC; CDR3: CASSIGQGSSYEQYF
J: TRBJ1-1; D: TRBD1; V: TRBV30; size: few; DNA: TGTGCCTGCCTACAGGGGGCTGGCACTGAAGCTTTCTTT; CDR3: CACLQGAGTEAFF
J: TRBJ2-1; D: TRBD1; V: TRBV27; size: -; DNA: TGTGCCAGCAGTTTAATCTCGACACAGGGGCCCAATGAGCAGTTCTTC; CDR3: CASSLISTQGPNEQFF
J: TRBJ1-1; D: TRBD1; V: TRBV5-1; size: -; DNA: TGCGCCAGCAGCTACAGGGGCGCAGGAACTGAAGCTTTCTTT; CDR3: CASSYRGAGTEAFF
J: TRBJ1-1; D: -; V: TRBV5-1; size: few; DNA: TGCGCCAGCAGCTTGGAGAGGGGGATGAGCGCTGAAGCTTTCTTT; CDR3: CASSLERGMSAEAFF
J: TRBJ1-6; D: -; V: TRBV28; size: once; DNA: TGTGCCAGCAAAATCGGGGGGTCGGGTTCACCCCTCCACTTT; CDR3: CASKIGGSGSPLHF
J: TRBJ2-7; D: -; V: TRBV27; size: -; DNA: TGTGCCAGCAGTCCGAGGTTTTTAGCCGAAATCTCCTACGAGCAGTACTTC; CDR3: CASSPRFLAEISYEQYF
J: TRBJ2-4; D: -; V: TRBV5-1; size: -; DNA: TGCGCCAGCAGCTTGGACACTGGGGCAATGTTTGACATTCAGTACTTC; CDR3: CASSLDTGAMFDIQYF
J: TRBJ2-3; D: -; V: TRBV7-2; size: -; DNA: TGTGCCAGCAGCTTAGCGCTATCTCGTTCCGTAAATACGCAGTATTTT; CDR3: CASSLALSRSVNTQYF
J: TRBJ2-3; D: -; V: TRBV7-8; size: -; DNA: TGTGCCAGCAGCTTAGCGCTACAGGGCACAGATACGCAGTATTTT; CDR3: CASSLALQGTDTQYF
J: TRBJ2-2; D: TRBD1; V: TRBV13; size: once; DNA: TGTGCCAGCAGCTCCTGGAGACAGGGGGCCACCGGGGAGCTGTTTTTT; CDR3: CASSSWRQGATGELFF
J: TRBJ2-7; D: -; V: TRBV27; size: -; DNA: TGTGCCAGCAGTTTGGGGGCACTCTACGAGCAGTACTTC; CDR3: CASSLGALYEQYF
J: TRBJ2-5; D: -; V: TRBV5-1; size: -; DNA: TGCGCCAGCAGCTTGGAGGGAGTCCAAGAGACCCAGTACTTC; CDR3: CASSLEGVQETQYF
J: TRBJ2-7; D: TRBD2; V: TRBV5-1; size: few; DNA: TGCGCCAGCAGCCCTTTGACGGAACCCGGGACTAGCGGGAGAGGCGAGCAGTACTTC; CDR3: CASSPLTEPGTSGRGEQYF
J: TRBJ2-5; D: -; V: TRBV2; size: -; DNA: TGTGCCAGCAGTGTGACAGATTTCCAAGAGACCCAGTACTTC; CDR3: CASSVTDFQETQYF
J: TRBJ2-5; D: -; V: TRBV11-2; size: -; DNA: TGTGCCAGCAGCCATTACAGGGATTTACAAGAGACCCAGTACTTC; CDR3: CASSHYRDLQETQYF
J: TRBJ1-6; D: -; V: TRBV25-1; size: -; DNA: TGTGCCAGCAGTGATGAGGCAGTCAACTCCTATAATTCACCCCTCCACTTT; CDR3: CASSDEAVNSYNSPLHF
J: TRBJ1-1; D: -; V: TRBV4-1; size: -; DNA: TGCGCCAGCAGCCAAGGGGCAGGGGTAAACACTGAAGCTTTCTTT; CDR3: CASSQGAGVNTEAFF
J: TRBJ1-1; D: -; V: TRBV7-9; size: -; DNA: TGTGCCAGCAGCTTAGCGTCACGGGGTGAAGCTTTCTTT; CDR3: CASSLASRGEAFF
J: TRBJ2-7; D: -; V: TRBV5-1; size: -; DNA: TGCGCCAGCAGCTTGGTTGGTGGAGGGTTTTACGAGCAGTACTTC; CDR3: CASSLVGGGFYEQYF
J: TRBJ2-6; D: TRBD1; V: TRBV14; size: -; DNA: TGTGCCAGCAGCCTCTTAGGGACAGGGAGCTCTGGGGCCAACGTCCTGACTTTC; CDR3: CASSLLGTGSSGANVLTF
J: TRBJ2-7; D: TRBD2; V: TRBV7-9; size: -; DNA: TGTGCCAGCAGCTTATGGTCGACGGGGGGGATCGACGAGCAGTACTTC; CDR3: CASSLWSTGGIDEQYF
J: TRBJ2-5; D: -; V: TRBV28; size: -; DNA: TGTGCCAGCAGCCCAACGGGGAATTGGGAGACCCAGTACTTC; CDR3: CASSPTGNWETQYF
J: TRBJ1-5; D: -; V: TRBV28; size: -; DNA: TGTGCTCTAAGGCAGTTGGGAGGTGCAGAAGGGGTGCAGCCCCAGCATTTT; CDR3: CALRQLGGAEGVQPQHF
J: TRBJ2-2; D: -; V: TRBV19; size: -; DNA: TGTGCCAGTAGTATAGAAGCGTACACCGGGGAGCTGTTTTTT; CDR3: CASSIEAYTGELFF
J: TRBJ2-3; D: -; V: TRBV7-8; size: once; DNA: TGTGCCAGCAGCTTAGCGGCTCAGGCAAGCACAGATACGCAGTATTTT; CDR3: CASSLAAQASTDTQYF
J: TRBJ1-5; D: -; V: TRBV6-1; size: once; DNA: TGTGCCAGCAGTGAATGGGACATTATAGGGAATCAGCCCCAGCATTTT; CDR3: CASSEWDIIGNQPQHF
J: TRBJ1-2; D: -; V: TRBV5-1; size: -; DNA: TGCGCCAGCAGCTTGGATCGGGTGGAACACTATGGCTACACCTTC; CDR3: CASSLDRVEHYGYTF
J: TRBJ2-5; D: -; V: TRBV3-1/TRBV3-2; size: -; DNA: TGTGCCAGCAGGGGGGGGGCCCGCGAGACCCAGTACTTC; CDR3: CASRGGARETQYF
J: TRBJ2-7; D: TRBD1; V: TRBV7-3; size: -; DNA: TGTGCCAGCAGCGTGACAGGGGGCCCGTCCTACGAGCAGTACTTC; CDR3: CASSVTGGPSYEQYF
J: TRBJ2-5; D: -; V: TRBV10-3; size: -; DNA: TGTGCCATCAGTGAGTCCGGGGAAGTGGGGGAGACCCAGTACTTC; CDR3: CAISESGEVGETQYF
J: TRBJ1-1; D: -; V: TRBV3-1/TRBV3-2; size: -; DNA: TGTGCCAGCAGTTGGGGCTCCAAGGGAACTGAAGCTTTCTTT; CDR3: CASSWGSKGTEAFF
J: TRBJ1-4; D: -; V: TRBV19; size: -; DNA: TGTGCCAGTAGTACAAACAGGAAAGCTAATGAAAAACTGTTTTTT; CDR3: CASSTNRKANEKLFF